One sample yielded the 31 T cell receptor beta chains listed below, sequenced in a study of blood T cell repertoires in COVID-19. Here immunoSEQ multiplex PCR was the method, and the copy in TCRdb shows in-frame clones only, minus some. This table has roughly 120,000 clones, approximately 86% appearing once. The sequenced material came from peripheral blood. The receptors originated from a woman aged 45-59 years with active or convalescent COVID-19.

The chain uses TRBV27 and TRBJ2-2; 7 bases are a match to TRBD1. The CDR3 runs to 14 residues. In germline, CDR1 is MNHEY, CDR2 SMNVEV (reference sequence). Trimming removed 6 bases from V and 7 bases from J; junction bases left unmatched: 8. In DNA, the CDR3 is TGTGCCAGCAGGCAGGGGGATTATGGCGGGGAGCTGTTTTTT. Its translation is CASRQGDYGGELFF.

The V call is TRBV11-2, the J call TRBJ1-2; tentatively, D is TRBD1 (5 bases). Germline loops: CDR1 SGHAT, CDR2 FQNNGV. V was pared by 0 bases and J by 8 bases, with 16 bases between. The CDR3 contains 15 residues. CDR3 coding DNA: TGTGCCAGCAGCTTAGAATTTGGTAGGGGTACGGGCTACACCTTC. This gives the protein CASSLEFGRGTGYTF.

This sequence joins TRBV7-8 and TRBJ2-3; 7 bases map to TRBD2. The CDR3 spans 15 residues. Germline V gene sequence: CDR1 SGHVS, CDR2 FQNEAQ. V trimming: 1 base; J trimming: 3 bases; junction bases outside the gene matches: 4. The CDR3 loop reads CASSLVRERTDTQYF. The CDR3 DNA reads as TGTGCCAGCAGCTTAGTGCGGGAGCGAACAGATACGCAGTATTTT.

The rearrangement links TRBV28 to TRBJ2-1, with TRBD2 identical over 9 bases. V lost 5 bases and J lost 5; bases outside the gene matches: 7. Germline V gives CDR1 MDHEN, CDR2 SYDVKM. The CDR3 has 15 amino acids. CDR3 bases: TGTGCCAGCAGTGTCAGACTAGCGGTAAACAATGAGCAGTTCTTC. This sequence encodes CASSVRLAVNNEQFF. Combining the CDR3 with reference TRBV28 and TRBJ2-1 gives the whole variable domain DVKVTQSSRYLVKRTGEKVFLECVQDMDHENMFWYRQDPGLGLRLIYFSYDVKMKEKGDIPEGYSVSREKKERFSLILESASTNQTSMYLCASSVRLAVNNEQFFGPGTRLTVL.

The chain uses TRBV9 and TRBJ2-2, with a weak D call TRBD2 (6 bases). V was trimmed by 3 bases and J by 3 bases, leaving 9 bases between them. Germline V gene sequence: CDR1 SGDLS, CDR2 YYNGEE. The CDR3 has 14 amino acids. The CDR3 nucleotides are TGTGCCAGCAGCGCGGGACTGTACACCGGGGAGCTGTTTTTT. The encoded protein is CASSAGLYTGELFF.

J is TRBJ2-3 and V is TRBV11-2; D uncertain. The CDR3 has 14 amino acids. The germline V gene has CDR1 SGHAT and CDR2 FQNNGV. V dropped 1 base and J dropped 0 bases, with 5 bases sitting between them. The CDR3 DNA is TGTGCCAGCAGCTTAGGGCGGAGCACAGATACGCAGTATTTT. Its translation is CASSLGRSTDTQYF.

The chain is built from TRBV9 and TRBJ2-2; 9 bases agree with TRBD2. CDR1 is SGDLS, CDR2 YYNGEE, per germline. V trimming: 2 bases; J trimming: 1 base; junction bases outside the gene matches: 3. The CDR3 spans 16 residues. The CDR3 DNA sequence: TGTGCCAGCAGCGTTGGAGCGGGAGGGAACACCGGGGAGCTGTTTTTT. Its protein is CASSVGAGGNTGELFF.

V and J are TRBV28 and TRBJ2-2; 11 bases align to TRBD2. The CDR3 extends over 18 amino acids. In germline, CDR1 is MDHEN, CDR2 SYDVKM. V was clipped by 3 bases and J by 0 bases; unmatched bases: 6. In DNA, the CDR3 is TGTGCCAGCAGTTTTGTAGCGGGAGGGTCTGCGAACACCGGGGAGCTGTTTTTT. Its protein product is CASSFVAGGSANTGELFF.

This clone was counted a single time. The chain couples TRBV24-1 to TRBJ2-1; TRBD2 is a possible D gene (5 bases). The CDR3 has 14 residues. The V gene's germline CDR1 is KGHDR and CDR2 SFDVKD. V lost 1 base to trimming and J lost 12 bases, with 15 bases between them. CDR3 sequence (DNA): TGTGCCACCAGTGATTTAGGCGGCCCTCGGGGGCAGTTCTTC. Translated: CATSDLGGPRGQFF.

V usage is TRBV4-1 and J usage is TRBJ2-1, with a possible D match to TRBD2 (6 bases). Deletions cut 2 bases from V and 9 bases from J, with 14 bases between. The CDR3 spans 14 residues. Germline V gene lookup returns CDR1 MGHRA and CDR2 YSYEKL. In DNA, the CDR3 is TGCGCCAGCAGCCAACCCGCTTGGAGGGGTGAGCAGTTCTTC. Its translation: CASSQPAWRGEQFF.

This clone showed up just once. The chain carries TRBV7-2 and TRBJ2-7, with TRBD2 matching 12 bases. CDR3 length: 17 amino acids. The J segment lost 6 bases and the V segment lost 1 base, leaving 10 bases of the junction unmatched. CDR1 and CDR2 from the germline V gene are SGHTA and FQGNSA. For the CDR3, the DNA is TGTGCCAGCAGCTTAGATGGTCTAGCGGGAGGGGCCCGCGAGCAGTACTTC. Translation gives CASSLDGLAGGAREQYF.

The chain employs TRBV2 and TRBJ2-1; TRBD2 aligns across 9 bases. There are 16 residues in the CDR3. Germline V lookup: CDR1 SNHLY, CDR2 FYNNEI. With 4 bases clipped from V and 7 bases from J, the junction kept 11 bases outside the gene matches. The CDR3 sequence is CASSGHAASGKNEQFF. The CDR3 region has the DNA TGTGCCAGCAGTGGGCACGCGGCTAGCGGGAAGAATGAGCAGTTCTTC.

The chain employs TRBV27 and TRBJ2-1; TRBD1 is a possible D gene (6 bases). Per germline, CDR1 MNHEY and CDR2 SMNVEV (reference sequence). There are 16 residues in the CDR3. V was trimmed by 10 bases and J by 5 bases, leaving 24 bases between them. The CDR3 is CATHRVLGGLDNEQFF. DNA for the CDR3: TGTGCCACCCACAGGGTTTTGGGCGGGCTGGACAATGAGCAGTTCTTC.

The chain couples TRBV6-5 to TRBJ2-4; D not resolved. CDR3 size: 14 residues. The V and J ends lost 7 bases and 0 bases respectively, with 10 bases between them. Per germline, CDR1 MNHEY and CDR2 SVGAGI. DNA of the CDR3: TGTGCCAGCATGTCGGAGCTAGCCAAAAACATTCAGTACTTC. It translates to CASMSELAKNIQYF.

The chain recombines TRBV5-1 with TRBJ2-1; perhaps TRBD1 as D (6 bases). V was clipped by 5 bases and J by 0 bases, with 12 bases between them. This CDR3 region has 15 residues. Per germline, CDR1 SGHRS and CDR2 YFSETQ. CDR3: CASSQDSRSYNEQFF. The CDR3 nucleotides are TGCGCCAGCAGTCAGGACAGCCGCTCCTACAATGAGCAGTTCTTC.

V gene TRBV5-5 combines with J gene TRBJ2-7, with a weak D call TRBD1 (5 bases). Germline values: CDR1 SGHKS, CDR2 YYEKEE (reference sequence). The CDR3 runs 14 residues. Trimming pared 5 bases from V and 4 bases from J, leaving 16 bases between. The CDR3 is CASRRTPDPYEQYF. DNA for the CDR3: TGTGCCAGCAGGAGGACACCCGACCCTTACGAGCAGTACTTC.

This chain links TRBV6-9 with TRBJ2-7; weak D call: TRBD2 (6 bases). Germline values: CDR1 MNHGY, CDR2 SVAAGI. The CDR3 totals 14 residues. Trimming removed 8 bases from V and 2 bases from J, with 16 bases in between. CDR3 amino acids: CASPGNSGAYEQYF. The CDR3 DNA reads TGTGCCAGCCCCGGTAATAGCGGAGCCTACGAGCAGTACTTC.

The chain links TRBV2 to TRBJ1-1; D unclear. Trimming left V 4 bases short and J 0 bases short, with 6 bases between. CDR3 length: 13 residues. Per the germline V gene, CDR1 is SNHLY and CDR2 is FYNNEI. CDR3 sequence reads: CASSGQLNTEAFF. The CDR3 DNA reads as TGTGCCAGCAGTGGACAATTGAACACTGAAGCTTTCTTT.

The chain joins TRBV15 to TRBJ1-3; a possible D gene is TRBD1 (5 bases). V was trimmed by 0 bases and J by 7 bases, leaving 22 bases between them. Germline V lookup: CDR1 LNHNV, CDR2 YYDKDF (reference sequence). This CDR3 has 18 residues. CDR3 amino acids: CATSREGGHAKGRNTIYF. The CDR3 DNA reads TGTGCCACCAGCAGAGAGGGTGGACACGCAAAGGGAAGGAACACCATATATTTT.

This clone was seen just once. The chain joins TRBV29-1 to TRBJ2-7; maybe TRBD2 (6 bases). Trimming left V 3 bases short and J 6 bases short, with 6 bases between. This CDR3 is built from 10 residues. Germline CDR1 reads SQVTM; CDR2 reads ANQGSEA. CDR3 loop: CSVEEGEQYF. Written as DNA, the CDR3 is TGCAGCGTTGAGGAGGGCGAGCAGTACTTC.

The chain recombines TRBV18 with TRBJ1-2, with D perhaps matching TRBD1 (6 bases). With 3 bases removed from V and 0 bases from J, the gap between germline ends came to 11 bases. This CDR3 comprises 15 residues. CDR1 and CDR2 (germline): KGHSH, LQKENI. The CDR3 bases are TGTGCCAGCTCACCCGGCAGGGACACTAACTATGGCTACACCTTC. Translation gives CASSPGRDTNYGYTF.

The CDR3 region has the DNA TGTGCCAGCAGTTTTCAGGGATACTATGGCTACACCTTC. Amino acids: CASSFQGYYGYTF. V usage is TRBV12-3 or TRBV12-4 and J usage is TRBJ1-2; TRBD1 might be the D (5 bases). The CDR3 is 13 residues long. V lost 3 bases and J lost 3, with 8 bases in between.

This clone showed up just once. The chain joins TRBV5-4 to TRBJ2-3; 10 bases map to TRBD2. V dropped 4 bases and J dropped 2; count of bases not matched to a gene: 16. The germline CDR1 and CDR2 sequences are SGHNT and YYREEE (reference sequence). The CDR3 length is 19 residues. CDR3 coding DNA: TGTGCCAGCAGCCCACTGCCCGGACTAGCGGCATCTTCCACAGATACGCAGTATTTT. As protein: CASSPLPGLAASSTDTQYF.

The CDR3 is CASSSTRDRAGAGELFF. The CDR3 DNA follows: TGTGCCAGCAGTTCTACCCGGGACAGGGCCGGGGCCGGGGAGCTGTTTTTT. This chain uses TRBV7-3 with TRBJ2-2; TRBD1 matches 9 bases. The CDR3 is made up of 17 amino acids. The trim removed 6 bases at V and 6 bases at J, leaving 14 bases unmatched. Per germline, CDR1 SGHTA and CDR2 FQGTGA.

Here the CDR3 reads CASSFLADAYEQYF. CDR3 bases: TGTGCCAGCAGCTTTCTAGCGGACGCCTACGAGCAGTACTTC. The chain combines TRBV7-8 with TRBJ2-7; 7 nucleotides align to TRBD2. Germline CDR1 SGHVS, CDR2 FQNEAQ. V gave up 3 bases and J gave up 2 bases; unmatched junction bases: 4. This CDR3 comprises 14 residues.

The chain recombines TRBV28 with TRBJ1-5; D might be TRBD1 (5 bases). With 1 base removed from V and 7 bases from J, the gap between germline ends came to 14 bases. Germline V CDR1 and CDR2: MDHEN, SYDVKM. CDR3 size: 15 residues. The CDR3 sequence: CASSLFRVGNQPQHF. CDR3 DNA sequence: TGTGCCAGCAGTTTATTCAGGGTAGGGAACCAGCCCCAGCATTTT.

The chain combines TRBV11-3 with TRBJ2-1; the match to TRBD2 covers 9 bases. The CDR3 is 17 residues long. The ends lost 4 bases at V and 4 bases at J; junction bases unmatched: 11. CDR1 and CDR2 (germline): SGHNT, YENEEA. The CDR3 nucleotides are TGTGCCAGCAGCTCTAGCGGTCTAGCGGGACAGTACAATGAGCAGTTCTTC. This codes for CASSSSGLAGQYNEQFF. The variable domain in full, with the rest retrieved from reference TRBV11-3 and TRBJ2-1, is EAGVVQSPRYKIIEKKQPVAFWCNPISGHNTLYWYLQNLGQGPELLIRYENEEAVDDSQLPKDRFSAERLKGVDSTLKIQPAELGDSAVYLCASSSSGLAGQYNEQFFGPGTRLTVL.

This clone was picked up one time. V and J are TRBV9 and TRBJ1-2; D perhaps matches TRBD1 (5 bases). Germline CDR1 SGDLS, CDR2 YYNGEE. V lost 0 bases, J lost 4 bases, and 7 bases lay in between. This CDR3 has 13 amino acids. The CDR3 DNA follows: TGTGCCAGCAGCGTAGGCCAGGGCTATGGCTACACCTTC. Protein: CASSVGQGYGYTF.

This chain links TRBV2 with TRBJ2-2, with a weak D call TRBD2 (5 bases). The CDR3 has 15 amino acids. Per germline, CDR1 SNHLY and CDR2 FYNNEI. The ends were cut back, 7 bases at V and 5 bases at J, with 17 bases in the middle. The CDR3 is CASKARRLGTGELFF. CDR3 in DNA: TGTGCCAGCAAGGCTCGGAGGTTGGGGACCGGGGAGCTGTTTTTT.

The chain couples TRBV9 to TRBJ1-2; 10 nucleotides line up with TRBD1. CDR1 is SGDLS, CDR2 YYNGEE, per germline. CDR3 length equals 18 residues. V shed 0 bases, J shed 2 bases, and the junction held 10 bases outside the gene matches. The CDR3 region has the DNA TGTGCCAGCAGCGTAGAGTGGAGGCCGGGACAGGGGAACTATGGCTACACCTTC. Its translation: CASSVEWRPGQGNYGYTF.

The CDR3 bases are TGTGCCAGTAGTGCACAGGGGGTAGGCTACACCTTC. Protein product: CASSAQGVGYTF. The chain links TRBV19 to TRBJ1-2; 8 bases map to TRBD1. CDR1 and CDR2 (germline): LNHDA, SQIVND (reference sequence). The V segment lost 5 bases and the J segment 8 bases; nucleotides outside the gene matches: 4. This CDR3 has 12 residues. The full variable domain, rest sourced from reference TRBV19 and TRBJ1-2, is DGGITQSPKYLFRKEGQNVTLSCEQNLNHDAMYWYRQDPGQGLRLIYYSQIVNDFQKGDIAEGYSVSREKKESFPLTVTSAQKNPTAFYLCASSAQGVGYTFGSGTRLTVV.